The clone carrying this T cell receptor beta chain was seen just once. Its antigen is not identified. This sample stems from a study of cytomegalovirus exposure and HLA in healthy donors. Vbeta (60) and Jbeta (13) primers were used in the PCR. Sequencing used immunoSEQ multiplex PCR; TCRdb keeps in-frame clones, though not all of them. The table has about 140,000 clones, about 85% seen once. V was pared by 3 bases and J by 0 bases, with 5 bases of the junction left unmatched. This CDR3 contains 16 residues. Germline V gives CDR1 SGDLS, CDR2 YYNGEE. The study's findings and limits: TCR association rates varied by HLA locus in a later analysis, with DRB1 highest and HLA-C lowest.

J is TRBJ2-3 and V is TRBV9, with 9 nucleotides matching TRBD2. The clonotype originates from a female donor in good health and CMV-seronegative. Sequenced material: PBMCs. This CDR3 is CASSEETSGSTDTQYF. As DNA, the CDR3 is TGTGCCAGCAGCGAGGAGACTAGCGGTAGCACAGATACGCAGTATTTT.